The TCR beta chain under discussion was sequenced for a study of blood T cell repertoires in COVID-19. The repertoire was sequenced with immunoSEQ multiplex PCR; TCRdb's copy has only in-frame clones and lacks some. The table has a few hundred thousand clones, 82% seen once. This clone was seen a few times. Sequencing was carried out using peripheral blood. This clonotype was obtained from a woman under 30 with acute or convalescent COVID-19.

CDR3 DNA sequence: TGTGCCAGTAGTATAGTCGCGACAGGGCGCAATGAGCAGTTCTTC. Amino acids: CASSIVATGRNEQFF. The J gene is TRBJ2-1, the V gene TRBV19, with 7 bases that match TRBD1. CDR1 and CDR2 from the germline V gene are LNHDA and SQIVND (reference sequence). This CDR3 spans 15 amino acids. J lost 6 bases, V lost 1 base, and 6 bases had no gene match.